Listed here is a single T cell receptor (beta chain). This record comes from a study of OX40 agonist ivuxolimab in advanced cancers. Across the whole study: Dose-escalation patients were diagnosed with hepatocellular carcinoma, melanoma, renal cell cancer or head and neck cancer.

Sequencing was performed with immunoSEQ multiplex PCR; in TCRdb, only in-frame clones are kept and a portion is missing. Among about 59,000 clones listed, around 83% were seen once. The clonotype originates from an adult with an advanced solid tumor such as melanoma, head and neck, liver or kidney cancer. The material sequenced was CD4+ or CD8+ T cells sorted from blood, taken in a trial of the OX40 agonist ivuxolimab.

This chain's CDR3 is CASSPGLAVPSSYNEQFF. For the CDR3, the DNA is TGTGCCAGCAGTCCCGGACTAGCGGTCCCCAGCTCCTACAATGAGCAGTTCTTC. The gene calls are TRBV9 and TRBJ2-1; 10 nucleotides align to TRBD2. In germline, CDR1 is SGDLS, CDR2 YYNGEE. With V trimmed by 5 bases and J by 0 bases, 11 bases remained unmatched. The CDR3 extends over 18 amino acids.